This TCR beta chain was retrieved from a study of TET2 disruption in CD19-targeted CAR T cells. The CDR3 covers 13 residues. Germline values: CDR1 SNHLY, CDR2 FYNNEI. As regards this clone: Its antigen is still unknown. The read ends 3 residues early relative to the CDR3; the germline J gene fills the gap.

Indicated treatment: autologous CTL019 cells: CD19 CAR with 4-1BB and CD3 zeta domains. Leukapheresis of peripheral blood supplied the T cells used to manufacture CTL019. Clones were read by immunoSEQ multiplex PCR, and TCRdb kept only the in-frame ones, dropping some. The sample includes about 25,000 clones. The specimen was CD8- CAR+ T cells sorted from cultured blood T cells, collected for CD19 CAR T cell therapy. The subset denotes: CD8-negative CAR-positive T cells from the infusion product. The chain carries TRBV2 and TRBJ1-2; 8 nucleotides match TRBD1. This receptor was obtained from a man aged 70 or older with chronic lymphocytic leukemia. The sequenced CDR3 bases are TGTGCCAGCATTCTTGACAGGGGCTACGAC. This encodes CASILDRGYD. The full CDR3 reads CASILDRGYDYTF.